This TCR beta chain is drawn from a study of early T cells in non-severe SARS-CoV-2 infection. Overall study context: The input, bulk RNA from unsorted whole blood, was sequenced, and chains were unpaired.

This CDR3 has 12 amino acids. V lost 1 base, J lost 5 bases, and 5 bases lay in between. Per germline, CDR1 SGHAT and CDR2 FQNNGV. TCRdb ran MiXCR on the 5' RACE reads and lists one entry per CDR3 protein. The table includes 60,000 or so distinct CDR3 sequences, less than 14% detected once. This clonotype was seen ten or more times. Sequenced sample: whole blood. This chain links TRBV11-2 with TRBJ2-5; no firm D call. This clonotype was sampled from an adult who was a healthcare worker with PCR-confirmed SARS-CoV-2 infection or an uninfected control (not recorded which). This CDR3 is CASSLGAETQYF. Here the CDR3 DNA reads TGTGCCAGCAGCTTAGGCGCGGAGACCCAGTACTTC.